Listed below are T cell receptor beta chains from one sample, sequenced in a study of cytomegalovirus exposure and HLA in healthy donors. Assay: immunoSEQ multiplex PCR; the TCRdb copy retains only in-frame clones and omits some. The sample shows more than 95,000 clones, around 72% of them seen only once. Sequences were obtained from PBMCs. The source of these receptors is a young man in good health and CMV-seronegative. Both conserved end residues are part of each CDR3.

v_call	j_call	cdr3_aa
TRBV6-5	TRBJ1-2	CASKTGTGYTF
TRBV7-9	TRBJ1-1	CASSLGRGGNTEAFF
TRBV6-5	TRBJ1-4	CASSYLTGYELFF
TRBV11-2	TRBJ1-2	CATAIGGAGYGYTF
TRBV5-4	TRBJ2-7	CASSLNGGLTF
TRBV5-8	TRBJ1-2	CASSLMGTVQTFIYGYTF
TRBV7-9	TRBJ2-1	CASSLLGTSGGRDYNEQFF
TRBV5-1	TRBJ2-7	CASSLAVQGGYEQYF
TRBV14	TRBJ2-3	CASSRGQSTDTQYF
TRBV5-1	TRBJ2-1	CASSSPGQGGPTYNEQFF
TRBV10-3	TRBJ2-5	CAISGTTQETQYF
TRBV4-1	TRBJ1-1	CASSLITGQGKNTEAFF
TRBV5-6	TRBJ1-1	CASTLGRQGAEAFF
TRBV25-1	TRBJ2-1	CASSEYSGGYNEQFF
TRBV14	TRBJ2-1	CASSQSVSGTMPYNEQFF
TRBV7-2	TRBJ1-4	CASSWRQSTNEKLFF
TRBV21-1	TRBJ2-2	CASSRTLGGDNGELFF
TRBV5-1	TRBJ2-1	CASSLNMGLAGGEQFF
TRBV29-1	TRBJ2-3	CSAEAGLAGGTDTQYF
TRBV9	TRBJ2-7	CASSATGTGALEQYF
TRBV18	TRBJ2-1	CASIPKTSVYNEQFF
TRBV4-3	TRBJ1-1	CASSRGGTEAFF
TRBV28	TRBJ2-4	CASKPTGGGNIQYF
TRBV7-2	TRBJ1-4	CASSPNQGLGEKLFF
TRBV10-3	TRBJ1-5	CAISTGTNQPQHF
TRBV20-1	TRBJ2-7	CSARAGLANVF
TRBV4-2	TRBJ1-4	CASSQDFSSGGYEKLFF
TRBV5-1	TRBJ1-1	CASSLGGQRNTEAFF
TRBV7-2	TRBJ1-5	CASSPTGNQPQHF
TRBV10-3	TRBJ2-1	CAIRGQSNEQFF
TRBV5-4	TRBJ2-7	CASSLVLAGGSYEQYF
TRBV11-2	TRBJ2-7	CASSLVLGAYEQYF
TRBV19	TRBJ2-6	CASSHLQATSGANVLTF
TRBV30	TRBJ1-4	CAWSGEPNEKLFF
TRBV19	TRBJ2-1	CASSIQLAGGHEQFF
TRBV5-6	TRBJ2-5	CASSPTSGVGETQYF